These 10 T cell receptor beta chains came from one sample sequenced in a study of spatial heterogeneity in lung cancer. TCRdb fed the 5' RACE reads into MiXCR, producing one record per CDR3 protein. The table records about 27,000 distinct CDR3 sequences, about 5.3% of them present only once. The time point: blood at routine non-recurrence follow-up after resection. The sequencing used PBMCs, collected at follow-up. The receptors shown here come from a female donor with early-stage non-small cell lung cancer.

The sample holds many counts of this clonotype. The chain joins TRBV4-2 to TRBJ1-1; no firm D call. This CDR3 is 16 amino acids long. Trimming removed 2 bases from V and 3 bases from J, with 16 bases in between. Germline lookup yields CDR1 LGHNA and CDR2 YNFKEQ. As DNA, the CDR3 is TGTGCCAGCAGCCAATGGAGTGGGAGGGCGGACACTGAAGCTTTCTTT. It encodes CASSQWSGRADTEAFF.

This clonotype has at least ten counts. The chain employs TRBV7-2 and TRBJ2-7; D is perhaps TRBD1 (5 bases). The CDR3 is 14 residues long. The V end was cut by 5 bases, the J end by 4 bases, with 15 bases between. Per germline, CDR1 SGHTA and CDR2 FQGNSA. The CDR3 DNA is TGTGCCAGCAGCCACGTGGACACTACTTACGAGCAGTACTTC. This sequence encodes CASSHVDTTYEQYF.

This clonotype was recorded many times. The rearrangement links TRBV2 to TRBJ2-1; no clear D. The CDR3 loop spans 15 amino acids. V was clipped by 7 bases and J by 1 base, with 14 bases between them. CDR1 SNHLY and CDR2 FYNNEI come from the germline V gene. CDR3 in amino acids: CASTESGISYNEQFF. The CDR3 DNA follows: TGTGCCAGCACCGAATCAGGTATATCCTACAATGAGCAGTTCTTC.

This clonotype was detected many times. The rearrangement links TRBV3-1 to TRBJ2-7; perhaps TRBD1 as D (6 bases). CDR1 LGHDT and CDR2 YNNKEL come from the germline V gene (reference sequence). Trimming left V 10 bases short and J 0 bases short, with 13 bases between. The CDR3 loop spans 13 amino acids. The CDR3 DNA is TGTGCCACTTCACAGGGAACCTCCTACGAGCAGTACTTC. Translating gives CATSQGTSYEQYF.

This clonotype was counted many times. This sequence joins TRBV6-2 or TRBV6-3 and TRBJ2-7, with a possible D match to TRBD1 (5 bases). Trimming left V 2 bases short and J 5 bases short, with 16 bases between. This CDR3 is 15 amino acids long. The V gene's germline CDR1 is MNHEY and CDR2 SVGEGT. This CDR3 reads CASSYVGPGSNEQYF. CDR3 nucleotides: TGTGCCAGCAGTTACGTCGGCCCAGGGTCCAACGAGCAGTACTTC.

This clonotype came up many times. The chain carries TRBV11-1 and TRBJ1-1; D gene unclear. Germline CDR1 SGHAT, CDR2 FQDESV (reference sequence). V lost 3 bases, J lost 3 bases, and 11 bases lay in between. CDR3 length: 14 residues. As DNA, the CDR3 is TGTGCCAGCAGCTTCCGGCGGTTGGACACTGAAGCTTTCTTT. It codes for CASSFRRLDTEAFF.

The CDR3 nucleotides read TGTGCCAGCAGCCAAGGACGGAGAACAGATACGCAGTATTTT. As protein: CASSQGRRTDTQYF. The chain employs TRBV3-1 and TRBJ2-3; D unresolved. CDR3 length: 14 residues. CDR1 LGHDT and CDR2 YNNKEL come from the germline V gene (reference sequence). Trimming pared 1 base from V and 3 bases from J, leaving 8 bases between.

In its sample, this clonotype was seen many times. The gene calls are TRBV28 and TRBJ1-6; tentatively, D is TRBD1 (5 bases). V dropped 5 bases and J dropped 6 bases, with 11 bases sitting between them. From germline, CDR1 is MDHEN and CDR2 SYDVKM. The CDR3 covers 14 residues. The CDR3 is CASSVQDSNSPLHF. The CDR3 nucleotides are TGTGCCAGCAGTGTACAGGATTCTAATTCACCCCTCCACTTT.

This clonotype was observed at least ten times. The chain joins TRBV20-1 to TRBJ1-3; the match to TRBD1 covers 10 bases. J gave up 7 bases and V 6 bases, and 6 bases lay outside the gene matches. The germline CDR1 and CDR2 sequences are DFQATT and SNEGSKA (reference sequence). The CDR3 is 13 amino acids. In DNA form, the CDR3 reads TGCAGTGCGAGACAGGGGGCCGAGAACACCATATATTTT. It translates to CSARQGAENTIYF.

At least ten counts were recorded for this clonotype. The V call is TRBV20-1, the J call TRBJ1-5; TRBD1 might be the D (5 bases). Germline assignment: CDR1 DFQATT and CDR2 SNEGSKA (reference sequence). There are 16 residues in the CDR3. Trimming pared 4 bases from V and 2 bases from J, leaving 18 bases between. CDR3 region: CSATPGGSDRNQPQHF. CDR3 sequence (DNA): TGCAGTGCTACCCCGGGGGGATCGGATCGCAATCAGCCCCAGCATTTT.